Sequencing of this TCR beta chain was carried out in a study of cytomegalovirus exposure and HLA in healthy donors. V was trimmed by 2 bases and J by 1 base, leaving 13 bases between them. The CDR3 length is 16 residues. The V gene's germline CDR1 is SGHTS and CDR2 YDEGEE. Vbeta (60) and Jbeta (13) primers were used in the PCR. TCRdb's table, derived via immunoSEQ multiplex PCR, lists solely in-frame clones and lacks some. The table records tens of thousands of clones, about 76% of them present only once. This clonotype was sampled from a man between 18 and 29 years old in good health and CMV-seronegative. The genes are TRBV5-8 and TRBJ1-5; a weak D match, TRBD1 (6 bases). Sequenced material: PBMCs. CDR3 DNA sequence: TGTGCCAGCAGCTTAGGATCAGGGACAAGCAATCAGCCCCAGCATTTT. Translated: CASSLGSGTSNQPQHF.